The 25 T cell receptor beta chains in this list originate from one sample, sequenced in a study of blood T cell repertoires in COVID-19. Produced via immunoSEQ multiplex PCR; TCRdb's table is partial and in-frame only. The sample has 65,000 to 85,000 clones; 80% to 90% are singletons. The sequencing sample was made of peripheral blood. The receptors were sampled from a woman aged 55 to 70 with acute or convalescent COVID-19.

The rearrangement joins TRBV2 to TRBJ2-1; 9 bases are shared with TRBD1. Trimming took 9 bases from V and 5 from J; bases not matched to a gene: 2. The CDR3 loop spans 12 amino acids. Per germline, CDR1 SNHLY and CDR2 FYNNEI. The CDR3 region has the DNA TGTGCCAGTGGACAGGGGAACAATGAGCAGTTCTTC. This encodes CASGQGNNEQFF.

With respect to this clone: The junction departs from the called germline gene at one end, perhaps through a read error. The CDR3 reads CASSTALSQDF. The CDR3 nucleotides read TGTGCCAGCAGCACCGCTCTTTCTCAGGACTTC. The chain couples TRBV6-5 to TRBJ2-5; D remains unclear. This CDR3 comprises 11 residues. Germline CDR1 MNHEY, CDR2 SVGAGI.

The CDR3 sequence: CASTPLMGGQNYGYTF. CDR3 in DNA: TGTGCCAGTACGCCTCTAATGGGGGGGCAGAACTATGGCTACACCTTC. The chain employs TRBV19 and TRBJ1-2, with D maybe TRBD1 (6 bases). Germline loops: CDR1 LNHDA, CDR2 SQIVND (reference sequence). V lost 7 bases and J 2 bases, leaving 20 bases between the germline ends. The CDR3 is 16 amino acids.

CDR3 coding DNA: TGCGCCAGCAGCTGGCGGACTAGCGGGGGGGCCGCAGAGACCCAGTACTTC. It encodes CASSWRTSGGAAETQYF. The chain combines TRBV5-1 with TRBJ2-5; 15 positions match TRBD2. CDR3 length equals 17 residues. CDR1 and CDR2 (germline): SGHRS, YFSETQ. V gave up 3 bases and J gave up 4 bases; unmatched junction bases: 7.

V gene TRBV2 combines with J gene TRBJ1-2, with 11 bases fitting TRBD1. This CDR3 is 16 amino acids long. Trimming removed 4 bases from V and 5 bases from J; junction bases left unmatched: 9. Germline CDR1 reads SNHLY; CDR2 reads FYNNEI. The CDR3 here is CASSGGTGGLEYGYTF. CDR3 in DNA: TGTGCCAGCAGTGGTGGGACAGGGGGGTTAGAATATGGCTACACCTTC.

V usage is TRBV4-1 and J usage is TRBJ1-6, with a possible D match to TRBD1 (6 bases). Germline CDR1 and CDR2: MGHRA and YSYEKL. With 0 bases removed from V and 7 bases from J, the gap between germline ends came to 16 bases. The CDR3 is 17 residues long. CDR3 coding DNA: TGCGCCAGCAGCCAAGAGTTTCAACAGGGTGGGAATTCACCCCTCCACTTT. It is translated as CASSQEFQQGGNSPLHF.

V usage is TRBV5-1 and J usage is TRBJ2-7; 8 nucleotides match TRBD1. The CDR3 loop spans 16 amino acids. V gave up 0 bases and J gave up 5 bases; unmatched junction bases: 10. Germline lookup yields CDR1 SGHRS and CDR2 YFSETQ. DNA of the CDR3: TGCGCCAGCAGCTTGGACTCGACAGGGGCAGGGAACGAGCAGTACGTC. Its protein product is CASSLDSTGAGNEQYV.

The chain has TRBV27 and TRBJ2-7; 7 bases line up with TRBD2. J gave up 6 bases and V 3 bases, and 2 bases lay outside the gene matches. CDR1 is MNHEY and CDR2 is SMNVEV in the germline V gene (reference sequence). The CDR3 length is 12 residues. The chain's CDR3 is CASSLGGSEQYF. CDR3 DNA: TGTGCCAGCAGTTTGGGAGGGTCCGAGCAGTACTTC.

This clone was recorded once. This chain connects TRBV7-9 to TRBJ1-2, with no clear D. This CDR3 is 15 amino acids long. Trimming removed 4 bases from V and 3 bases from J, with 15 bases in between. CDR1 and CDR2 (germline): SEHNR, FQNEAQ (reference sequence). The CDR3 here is CASSSPRARDYGYTF. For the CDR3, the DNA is TGTGCCAGCAGCTCCCCGAGGGCCAGAGACTATGGCTACACCTTC.

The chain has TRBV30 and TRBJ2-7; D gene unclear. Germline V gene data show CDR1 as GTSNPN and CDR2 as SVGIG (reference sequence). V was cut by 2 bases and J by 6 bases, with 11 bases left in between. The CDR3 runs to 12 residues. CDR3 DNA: TGTGCCTGGAGTAGAGTTTTTTCCGAGCAGTACTTC. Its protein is CAWSRVFSEQYF.

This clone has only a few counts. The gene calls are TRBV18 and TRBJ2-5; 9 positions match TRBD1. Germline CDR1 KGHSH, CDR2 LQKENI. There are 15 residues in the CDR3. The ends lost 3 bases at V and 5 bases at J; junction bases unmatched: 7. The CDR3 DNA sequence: TGTGCCAGCTCACCGCCCACAGGGGGCAAGGAGACCCAGTACTTC. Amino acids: CASSPPTGGKETQYF. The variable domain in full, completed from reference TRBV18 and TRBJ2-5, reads NAGVMQNPRHLVRRRGQEARLRCSPMKGHSHVYWYRQLPEEGLKFMVYLQKENIIDESGMPKERFSAEFPKEGPSILRIQQVVRGDSAAYFCASSPPTGGKETQYFGPGTRLLVL.

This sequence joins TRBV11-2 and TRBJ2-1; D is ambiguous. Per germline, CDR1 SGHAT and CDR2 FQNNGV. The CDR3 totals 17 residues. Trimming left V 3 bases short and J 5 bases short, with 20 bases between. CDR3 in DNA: TGTGCCAGCAGCTTTTCTTTAAGGCATTTTACTAACAATGAGCAGTTCTTC. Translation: CASSFSLRHFTNNEQFF.

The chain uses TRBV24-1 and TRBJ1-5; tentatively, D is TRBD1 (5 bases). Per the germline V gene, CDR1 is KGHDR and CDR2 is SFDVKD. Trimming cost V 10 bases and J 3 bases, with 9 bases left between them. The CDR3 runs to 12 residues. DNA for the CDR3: TGTGCCACTGACAGTGACAATCAGCCCCAGCATTTT. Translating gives CATDSDNQPQHF.

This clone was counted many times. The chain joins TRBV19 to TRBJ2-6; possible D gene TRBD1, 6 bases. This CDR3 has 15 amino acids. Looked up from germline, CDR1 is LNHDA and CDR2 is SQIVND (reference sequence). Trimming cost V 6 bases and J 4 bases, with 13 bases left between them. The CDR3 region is CASRRQVWGANVLTF. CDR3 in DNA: TGTGCCAGTAGACGACAGGTGTGGGGGGCCAACGTCCTGACTTTC.

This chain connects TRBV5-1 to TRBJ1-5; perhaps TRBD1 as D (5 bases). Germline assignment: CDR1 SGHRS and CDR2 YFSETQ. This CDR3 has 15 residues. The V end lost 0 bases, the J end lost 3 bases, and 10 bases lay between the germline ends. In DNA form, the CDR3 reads TGCGCCAGCAGCTTGGCCGGGGGGAACAATCAGCCCCAGCATTTT. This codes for CASSLAGGNNQPQHF.

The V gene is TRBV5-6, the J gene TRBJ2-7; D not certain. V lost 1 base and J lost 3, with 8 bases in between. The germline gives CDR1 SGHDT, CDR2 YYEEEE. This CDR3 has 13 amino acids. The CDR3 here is CASSLYAVYEQYV. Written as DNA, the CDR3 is TGTGCCAGCAGCTTGTACGCAGTCTACGAGCAGTACGTC.

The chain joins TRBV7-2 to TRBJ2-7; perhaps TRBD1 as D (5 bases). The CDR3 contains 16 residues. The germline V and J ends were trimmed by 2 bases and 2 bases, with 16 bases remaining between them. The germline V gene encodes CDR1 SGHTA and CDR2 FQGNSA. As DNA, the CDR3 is TGTGCCAGCAGCTTATTAATTAGACAGATTCCCTACGAGCAGTACTTC. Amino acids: CASSLLIRQIPYEQYF.

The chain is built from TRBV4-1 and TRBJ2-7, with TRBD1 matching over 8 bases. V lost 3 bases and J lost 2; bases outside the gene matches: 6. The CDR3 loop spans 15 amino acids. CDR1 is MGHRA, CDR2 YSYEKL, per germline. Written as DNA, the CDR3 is TGCGCCAGCAGCCAGGACCCGACAGGGGCCTACGAGCAGTACGTC. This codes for CASSQDPTGAYEQYV.

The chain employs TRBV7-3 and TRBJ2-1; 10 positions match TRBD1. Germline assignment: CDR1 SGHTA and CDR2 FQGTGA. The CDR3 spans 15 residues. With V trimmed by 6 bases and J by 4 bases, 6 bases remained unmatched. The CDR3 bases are TGTGCCAGCAGTTTTGGACAGGGGGATTACAATGAGCAGTTCTTC. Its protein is CASSFGQGDYNEQFF.

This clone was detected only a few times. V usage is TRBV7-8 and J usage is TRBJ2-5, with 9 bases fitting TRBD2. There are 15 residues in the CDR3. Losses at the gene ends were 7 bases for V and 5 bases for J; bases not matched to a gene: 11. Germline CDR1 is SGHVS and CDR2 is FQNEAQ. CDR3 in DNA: TGTGCCAGCATCCTACTAGCGGGTGCCTCGGAGACCCAGTACTTC. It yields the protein CASILLAGASETQYF.

CDR3 amino acids: CASSLTAGGEETQYF. CDR3 nucleotides: TGTGCCAGCAGCTTAACCGCTGGAGGGGAAGAGACCCAGTACTTC. The chain couples TRBV7-3 to TRBJ2-5, with D maybe TRBD2 (6 bases). Germline values: CDR1 SGHTA, CDR2 FQGTGA. This CDR3 spans 15 amino acids. V was cut by 0 bases and J by 3 bases, with 11 bases left in between.

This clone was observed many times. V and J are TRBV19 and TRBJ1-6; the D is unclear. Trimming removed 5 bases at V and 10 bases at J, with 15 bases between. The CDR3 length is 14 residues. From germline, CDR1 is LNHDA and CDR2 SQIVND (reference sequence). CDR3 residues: CASSPAAGESPLHF. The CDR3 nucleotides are TGTGCCAGTAGTCCCGCGGCGGGAGAATCACCCCTCCACTTT. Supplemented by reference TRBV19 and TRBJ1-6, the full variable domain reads DGGITQSPKYLFRKEGQNVTLSCEQNLNHDAMYWYRQDPGQGLRLIYYSQIVNDFQKGDIAEGYSVSREKKESFPLTVTSAQKNPTAFYLCASSPAAGESPLHFGNGTRLTVT.

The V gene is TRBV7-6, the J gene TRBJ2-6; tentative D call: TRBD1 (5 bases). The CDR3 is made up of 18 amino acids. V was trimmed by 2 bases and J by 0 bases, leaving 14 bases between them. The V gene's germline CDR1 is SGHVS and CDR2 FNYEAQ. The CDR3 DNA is TGTGCCAGCAGCTTATCCGAGACAGTCAGCTCTGGGGCCAACGTCCTGACTTTC. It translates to CASSLSETVSSGANVLTF.

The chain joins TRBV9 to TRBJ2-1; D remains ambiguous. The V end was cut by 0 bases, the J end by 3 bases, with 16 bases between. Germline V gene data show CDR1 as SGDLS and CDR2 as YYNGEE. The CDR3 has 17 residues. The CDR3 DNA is TGTGCCAGCAGCGTAGTAGGAGTTCCTGGTGGCTACAATGAGCAGTTCTTC. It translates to CASSVVGVPGGYNEQFF. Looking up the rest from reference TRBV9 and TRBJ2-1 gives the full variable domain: DSGVTQTPKHLITATGQRVTLRCSPRSGDLSVYWYQQSLDQGLQFLIQYYNGEERAKGNILERFSAQQFPDLHSELNLSSLELGDSALYFCASSVVGVPGGYNEQFFGPGTRLTVL.

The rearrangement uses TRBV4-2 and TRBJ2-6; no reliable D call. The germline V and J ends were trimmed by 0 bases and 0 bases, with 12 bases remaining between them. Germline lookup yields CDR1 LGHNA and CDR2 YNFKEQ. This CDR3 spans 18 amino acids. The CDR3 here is CASSQDGQIVSGANVLTF. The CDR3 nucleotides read TGTGCCAGCAGCCAAGATGGCCAGATTGTCTCTGGGGCCAACGTCCTGACTTTC.